Each of the 20 T cell receptor beta chains below was sequenced from the same sample in a study of CD8+CD57+ T cells in acquired aplastic anemia. CDR3 and TCR beta VDJ profiling relied on genomic DNA as the template. TCRdb redid the calling of the reads with MiXCR, one entry per CDR3 protein. The data hold under 200,000 distinct CDR3 sequences, with about 50% observed a single time. Those patients picked for sequencing had displayed CD8+CD57+ cell expansion on flow cytometry. Sequencing was performed on sorted CD4+, CD8+, or CD8+CD57+ T cells (not recorded which) from PBMCs. The receptors were sampled from a human donor with aplastic anemia.

This clonotype was seen ten or more times. This chain uses TRBV19 with TRBJ1-1; D is possibly TRBD1 (5 bases). The ends were cut back, 6 bases at V and 6 bases at J, with 20 bases in the middle. The CDR3 runs to 15 residues. From germline, CDR1 is LNHDA and CDR2 SQIVND (reference sequence). This CDR3 is CASSNRGVRFAEAFF. The CDR3 bases are TGTGCCAGTAGCAATAGAGGGGTTAGGTTCGCTGAAGCTTTCTTT.

With respect to this clonotype: A much more abundant neighbour one base away suggests this may be a read error. The chain has TRBV7-9 and TRBJ2-7, with D perhaps TRBD1 or TRBD2 (5 bases each). V shed 5 bases and J shed 9 bases, with 17 bases lying between them. Germline V CDR1 and CDR2: SEHNR, FQNEAQ (reference sequence). This CDR3 comprises 13 residues. As DNA, the CDR3 is TGTGCCAGCAGCCATGGGGGATCCGACGGGCAGTACTTC. It specifies CASSHGGSDGQYF.

The rearrangement uses TRBV6-1 and TRBJ1-5; D perhaps matches TRBD1 (5 bases). This CDR3 region has 14 residues. The ends were cut back, 5 bases at V and 4 bases at J, with 12 bases in the middle. Germline-derived CDR1 and CDR2 are MNHNS and SASEGT. CDR3 in DNA: TGTGCCAGCAGTCCAGACAGCGGTAATCAGCCCCAGCATTTT. Protein product: CASSPDSGNQPQHF.

This clonotype was seen a handful of times. The V call is TRBV10-3, the J call TRBJ2-7; 7 bases map to TRBD1. Germline V CDR1 and CDR2: ENHRY, SYGVKD. The CDR3 loop spans 12 amino acids. J was trimmed by 2 bases and V by 11 bases; bases with no gene match: 6. CDR3 residues: CAHDRVAYEQYF. Here the CDR3 DNA reads TGTGCCCACGACAGGGTAGCCTACGAGCAGTACTTC.

The rearrangement uses TRBV5-1 and TRBJ2-7; D is uncertain. Per germline, CDR1 SGHRS and CDR2 YFSETQ. Trimming took 5 bases from V and 6 from J, leaving 12 bases between them. The CDR3 consists of 12 residues. This CDR3 reads CASRQGQSEQYF. CDR3 coding DNA: TGCGCCAGCAGACAAGGGCAGTCCGAGCAGTACTTC.

This clonotype was detected ten times or more. A much larger clone is a single base away; this may be a read error. This sequence joins TRBV5-6 and TRBJ2-7; 7 bases are a match to TRBD1. Germline assignment: CDR1 SGHDT and CDR2 YYEEEE. There are 14 residues in the CDR3. The J segment lost 1 base and the V segment lost 0 bases, leaving 1 base of the junction unmatched. The CDR3 DNA reads TGTGCCAGCAGCTTGGGGGACAGATCCTACGAGCAGTACTTC. Translated: CASSLGDRSYEQYF.

The rearrangement uses TRBV6-6 and TRBJ1-1, with 7 bases lining up with TRBD1. Germline lookup yields CDR1 MNHNY and CDR2 SVGAGI (reference sequence). The CDR3 spans 11 residues. V was pared by 7 bases and J by 11 bases, with 7 bases of the junction left unmatched. Here the CDR3 reads CASMEGAAAFF. The CDR3 nucleotides read TGTGCCAGCATGGAGGGGGCCGCCGCTTTCTTT.

This clonotype was counted many times. The chain links TRBV4-2 to TRBJ1-2; D unresolved. Looked up from germline, CDR1 is LGHNA and CDR2 is YNFKEQ. The CDR3 extends over 14 amino acids. Between the trimmed V and J ends, which lost 0 bases and 4 bases, there was a span of 9 bases. The CDR3: CASSQDQGPYGYTF. The CDR3 nucleotides are TGTGCCAGCAGCCAAGATCAAGGGCCCTATGGCTACACCTTC.

This clonotype was observed many times. This sequence joins TRBV10-3 and TRBJ2-7, with TRBD1 as a possible D gene (6 bases). The germline V gene has CDR1 ENHRY and CDR2 SYGVKD. V lost 7 bases, J lost 8 bases, and 18 bases lay in between. This CDR3 region has 13 residues. The chain's CDR3 is CAIKATGPGKQYF. The CDR3 DNA follows: TGTGCCATCAAGGCGACAGGCCCGGGGAAGCAGTACTTC.

J is TRBJ2-1 and V is TRBV24-1; TRBD2 matches 10 bases. The trim removed 6 bases at V and 2 bases at J, leaving 3 bases unmatched. This CDR3 is built from 15 residues. Germline CDR1 is KGHDR and CDR2 is SFDVKD. The CDR3 sequence is CATSLAGATYNEQFF. CDR3 nucleotide sequence: TGTGCCACCAGTCTAGCGGGAGCCACCTACAATGAGCAGTTCTTC.

This clonotype was seen at least ten times. The chain couples TRBV19 to TRBJ1-1; D not certain. There are 14 residues in the CDR3. Germline V CDR1 and CDR2: LNHDA, SQIVND (reference sequence). Trimming pared 1 base from V and 1 base from J, leaving 7 bases between. This chain's CDR3 is CASSIAPGNTEAFF. CDR3 coding DNA: TGTGCCAGTAGTATAGCCCCAGGGAACACTGAAGCTTTCTTT.

This sequence joins TRBV5-1 and TRBJ2-1; 8 bases are a match to TRBD1. Germline-derived CDR1 and CDR2 are SGHRS and YFSETQ. This CDR3 contains 13 residues. The V and J ends lost 7 bases and 10 bases, in that order; junction bases with no gene match: 10. This chain's CDR3 is CASGTGQGWEQFF. The DNA for the CDR3 is TGCGCCAGCGGCACTGGACAGGGATGGGAGCAGTTCTTC. Drawing the rest from reference TRBV5-1 and TRBJ2-1, the complete variable domain is KAGVTQTPRYLIKTRGQQVTLSCSPISGHRSVSWYQQTPGQGLQFLFEYFSETQRNKGNFPGRFSGRQFSNSRSEMNVSTLELGDSALYLCASGTGQGWEQFFGPGTRLTVL.

About this clonotype itself: A much larger clone differs from this one at a single base, so this may be a read error. The CDR3 DNA is TGTGCCAGTAGTATAGGGGGCAGGGGAAGTATGCGGACTGAAGCTTTCTTT. Translating gives CASSIGGRGSMRTEAFF. The rearrangement joins TRBV19 to TRBJ1-1, with a tentative D call TRBD1 (6 bases). Deletions cut 1 base from V and 5 bases from J, with 20 bases between. Germline values: CDR1 LNHDA, CDR2 SQIVND (reference sequence). This CDR3 has 17 amino acids.

A remark on this clonotype: A read error may produce the germline difference seen at one junction end. The V and J genes are TRBV10-3 and TRBJ2-3; tentatively, D is TRBD2 (5 bases). The germline CDR1 and CDR2 sequences are ENHRY and SYGVKD. The CDR3 extends over 14 amino acids. CDR3 loop: CAISLTSSTDTQYF. The CDR3 bases are TGTGCCATCAGCCTGACTTCTAGCACAGACACGCAGTATTTT.

This clonotype was observed at least ten times. As DNA, the CDR3 is TGTGCCAGCAGCTTTGGGGGGGGGAAAGAGACCCAGTACTTC. Translated, it gives CASSFGGGKETQYF. The V call is TRBV13, the J call TRBJ2-5, with 7 bases matching TRBD2. The CDR3 runs to 14 residues. Unmatched junction bases numbered 4, after V lost 3 bases and J lost 3 bases. From germline, CDR1 is PRHDT and CDR2 FYEKMQ (reference sequence).

The chain carries TRBV2 and TRBJ1-1, with no clear D. This CDR3 is built from 12 residues. The germline gives CDR1 SNHLY, CDR2 FYNNEI. V dropped 7 bases and J dropped 11 bases, with 17 bases sitting between them. DNA of the CDR3: TGTGCCAGCACCCCCTCGGGTATACGGGCTTTCTTT. Translated: CASTPSGIRAFF.

The gene calls are TRBV20-1 and TRBJ1-4; no definite D call. Per the germline V gene, CDR1 is DFQATT and CDR2 is SNEGSKA (reference sequence). CDR3 length: 13 amino acids. The V end lost 2 bases, the J end lost 5 bases, and 9 bases lay between the germline ends. CDR3 coding DNA: TGCAGTGCTAGACAGCTACCGAATGAAAAACTGTTTTTT. Its translation is CSARQLPNEKLFF.

The table lists this clonotype with a few counts. This sequence joins TRBV15 and TRBJ1-6; the D gene is possibly TRBD1 (6 bases). This CDR3 is built from 15 residues. From germline, CDR1 is LNHNV and CDR2 YYDKDF (reference sequence). The V gene lost 3 bases and the J gene lost 8 bases, with 14 bases spanning the gap. DNA for the CDR3: TGTGCCACCAGCAGCAGGACAGTCTCAGATTCACCCCTCCACTTT. Translated: CATSSRTVSDSPLHF. Supplemented by reference TRBV15 and TRBJ1-6, the full variable domain reads DAMVIQNPRYQVTQFGKPVTLSCSQTLNHNVMYWYQQKSSQAPKLLFHYYDKDFNNEADTPDNFQSRRPNTSFCFLDIRSPGLGDTAMYLCATSSRTVSDSPLHFGNGTRLTVT.

Regarding this clonotype: A much larger clone differs by one base, so this may be a read error. Without the conserved terminal phenylalanine or tryptophan, this CDR3 likely stems from a read error. The V call is TRBV4-1, the J call TRBJ1-1; tentative D call: TRBD1 (5 bases). Trimming took 0 bases from V and 5 from J, leaving 16 bases between them. The CDR3 is 16 amino acids. Germline V gene lookup returns CDR1 MGHRA and CDR2 YSYEKL. DNA of the CDR3: TGCGCCAGCAGCCAAGAGGGGCCTGCCCGACAAACTGAAGCTTTCCTT. This encodes CASSQEGPARQTEAFL.

The rearrangement joins TRBV20-1 to TRBJ1-6, with 7 positions matching TRBD1. Germline V gives CDR1 DFQATT, CDR2 SNEGSKA (reference sequence). Germline trimming cut 3 bases from V and 9 bases from J; bases unmatched to any gene: 2. The CDR3 extends over 12 amino acids. This chain's CDR3 is CSARSGGSPLHF. The CDR3 nucleotides read TGCAGTGCTAGGTCAGGGGGTTCACCCCTCCACTTT.